Sequencing of this T cell receptor beta chain was carried out in a study of T cell responses to AZD1222 COVID-19 vaccine (dated by TCRdb to the early 2020s). Regarding the complete study: A total of more than 230 trial participants underwent TCR sequencing, of whom roughly 210 had received two doses of AZD1222 and around 26 had received two doses of the MenACWY control vaccine. Trial participants were enrolled by age into subgroups of 18-55, 56-69 and 70-plus years, and 148, 28 and 57 TCR-sequenced participants, respectively, were included in these subgroups.

On this clone itself: There is no known antigen for this receptor. It has no much larger one-base neighbor in the sample; base qualities were not kept.

What the study reported, not specific to this receptor: The 56-69-year group was small, and its depth increase did not reach significance, likely because of low power. Because no samples from the day 14 peak response were available, repertoires could be characterized only after the peak T cell response. After two AZD1222 doses, both the breadth and the depth of spike-specific TCRs were significantly higher than at day 0 and than in MenACWY recipients. Only five to seven AZD1222 recipients were SARS-CoV-2 seropositive at baseline, limiting conclusions about previously exposed vaccinees. The vaccine-associated CD4 TCRs covered the entire spike protein, and the dominant responses fell in regions 160-218 and 743-854. Reportedly, almost half of the unique spike-specific TCRs recognized epitopes lying outside the regions that are mutated in the B.1.351 and B.1.1.7 variants. Most participants were white British and females outnumbered males, and the authors suggested that clonal diversity may have been underestimated.

Trimming takes 3 bases off V and 2 bases off J; junction bases not matched to a gene: 9. Taken from cysteine to phenylalanine, the CDR3 has 19 residues. This entry keeps only the CDR3 DNA: 57 bases, framed from base 1. Sequences WSHSY (CDR1) and SAAADI (CDR2) are obtained from the germline V gene. Read against the paper, the sample's time point label means: about 28 days (+/-7) after the second vaccine dose. AZD1222 recipients given second doses at about 4 weeks or at about 12 weeks were pooled, since spike-specific TCR depth and breadth were not found to differ between the two schedules. The vaccinee samples were drawn from two UK trials, COV001 and COV002, one of which was a single-blind randomized controlled phase 2/3 trial testing AZD1222 (ChAdOx1 nCoV-19) in healthy adults. Trial participant PBMC samples were collected at day 0 and day 28 after the second dose for TCRbeta chain sequencing. The CDR3 regions of human TCRbeta chains were subjected to immunosequencing. Processing in the source paper ran as follows. Repertoire TCRs were checked for matches against a reference library of SARS-CoV-2-specific TCRs that had been generated using the MIRA antigen-specificity platform. Breadth meant the fraction of unique TCRs that were SARS-CoV-2-associated, whereas depth meant the fraction of total T cells that were SARS-CoV-2-associated. Using the MIRA data, each spike-specific TCR was mapped to the spike region that the TCR reacts to and placed in a CD4 or CD8 class. Log10-transformed breadth and depth values were compared by one-way ANOVA with Sidak's multiple comparisons tests. TCRdb holds this immuneACCESS table with in-frame rearrangements only. Some clones are missing; in checked studies, unresolved V genes explain under half, and the rest has no known cause. Clonal size and the V and J genes are those of that table, whereas D and trimming came from the DNA. For this sample there are about 130,000 clones; just over 90% appear just once. Together, the top ten hold about 1.1% of the sample.

The sequence derives from an adult who received the AZD1222 COVID-19 vaccine. The specimen comprised peripheral blood, sampled 28 days after the second AZD1222 dose. The chain is assembled from TRBV10-2 and TRBJ2-3; 15 central bases correspond to TRBD2. The CDR3 protein is CASSDHPGLAGGHTDTQYF. The sequence in DNA is TGCGCCAGCAGTGACCATCCGGGACTAGCGGGAGGACACACAGATACGCAGTATTTT.